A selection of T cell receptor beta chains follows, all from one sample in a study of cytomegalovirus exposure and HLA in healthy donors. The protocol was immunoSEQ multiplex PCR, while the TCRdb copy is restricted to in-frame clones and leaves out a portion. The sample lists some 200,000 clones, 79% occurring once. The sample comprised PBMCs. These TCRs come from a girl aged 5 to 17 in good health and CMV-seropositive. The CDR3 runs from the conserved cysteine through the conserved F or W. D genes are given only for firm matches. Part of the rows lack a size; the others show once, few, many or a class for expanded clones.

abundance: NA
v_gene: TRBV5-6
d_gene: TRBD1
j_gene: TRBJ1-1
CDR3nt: TGTGCCAGCAGCTTTGGGGACAGGGGGCGGACTGAAGCTTTCTTT
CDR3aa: CASSFGDRGRTEAFF

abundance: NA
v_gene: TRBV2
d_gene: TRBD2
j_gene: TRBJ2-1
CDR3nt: TGTGCCAGCAGAGCACCCGTGACTACTAGCGGGGGGGCCAATGAGCAGTTCTTC
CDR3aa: CASRAPVTTSGGANEQFF

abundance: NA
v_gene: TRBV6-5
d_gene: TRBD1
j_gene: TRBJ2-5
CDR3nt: TGTGCCAGCAGTTTAACAGGGGGTGAGCAGACCCAGTACTTC
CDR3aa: CASSLTGGEQTQYF

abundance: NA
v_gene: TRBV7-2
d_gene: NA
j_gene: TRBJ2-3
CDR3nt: TGTGCCAGCAGACTCGTCACAGATACGCAGTATTTT
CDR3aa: CASRLVTDTQYF

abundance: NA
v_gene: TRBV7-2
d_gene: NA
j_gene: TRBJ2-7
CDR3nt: TGTGCCAGCAGCTTAGGGGGAGCCGAGCAGTACTTC
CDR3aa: CASSLGGAEQYF

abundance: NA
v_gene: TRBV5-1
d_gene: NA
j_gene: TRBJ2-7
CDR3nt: TGCGCCAGCAGCTTGAGCGGGTTCTCCTACGAGCAGTACTTC
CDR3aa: CASSLSGFSYEQYF

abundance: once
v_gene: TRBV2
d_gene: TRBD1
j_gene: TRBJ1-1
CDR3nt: TGTGCCAGCACCCAGGGGGAGGCTTTCTTT
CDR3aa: CASTQGEAFF

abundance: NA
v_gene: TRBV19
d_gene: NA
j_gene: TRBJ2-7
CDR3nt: TGTGCCAGTAGTATGGGGCGGACCTACGAGCAGTACTTC
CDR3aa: CASSMGRTYEQYF

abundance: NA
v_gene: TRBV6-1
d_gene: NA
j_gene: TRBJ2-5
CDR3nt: TGTGCCAGCAGGAGCCCCCAACTAGAGACCCAGTACTTC
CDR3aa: CASRSPQLETQYF

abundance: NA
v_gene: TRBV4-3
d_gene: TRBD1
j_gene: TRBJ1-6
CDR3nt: TGCGCCAGCAGCCAGGGACAGGGAAGCCTTTCACCCCTCCACTTT
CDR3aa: CASSQGQGSLSPLHF

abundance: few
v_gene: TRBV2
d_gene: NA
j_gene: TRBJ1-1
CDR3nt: TGTGCCAGCAGTGTAGGCTGGGGGGAGACTGAAGCTTTCTTT
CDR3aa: CASSVGWGETEAFF

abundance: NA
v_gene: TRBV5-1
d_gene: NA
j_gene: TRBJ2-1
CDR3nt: TGCGCCAGCATGGCTTCCACCTACAATGAGCAGTTCTTC
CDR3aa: CASMASTYNEQFF

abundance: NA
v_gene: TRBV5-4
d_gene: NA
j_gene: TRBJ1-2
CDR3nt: TGTGCCAGCAGCCGGGGAGGGGGAAATGGCTACACCTTC
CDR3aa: CASSRGGGNGYTF

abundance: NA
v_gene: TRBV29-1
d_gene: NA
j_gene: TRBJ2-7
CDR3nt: TGCAGCGTTTCGATTGGGCTCCACACCTCCTACGAGCAGTACTTC
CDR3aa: CSVSIGLHTSYEQYF

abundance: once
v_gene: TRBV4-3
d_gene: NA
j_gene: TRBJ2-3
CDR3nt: TGCGCCAGCAGCCAAGCGGCAGGGATAACAGATACGCAGTATTTT
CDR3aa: CASSQAAGITDTQYF

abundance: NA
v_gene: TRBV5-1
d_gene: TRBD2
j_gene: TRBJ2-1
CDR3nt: TGCGCCAGCAGCTTGGCCAAACTAGCGGGGGGAAATGAGCAGTTCTTC
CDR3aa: CASSLAKLAGGNEQFF

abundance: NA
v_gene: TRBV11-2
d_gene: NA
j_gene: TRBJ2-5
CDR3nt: TGTGCCAGCAGAAACGGTTGGCGCCTAGACCAAGAGACCCAGTACTTC
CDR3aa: CASRNGWRLDQETQYF

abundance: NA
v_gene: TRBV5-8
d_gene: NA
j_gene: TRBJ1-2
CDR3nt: TGTGCCAGCAGCCCCAGGGTCGGCTATGGCTACACCTTC
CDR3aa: CASSPRVGYGYTF

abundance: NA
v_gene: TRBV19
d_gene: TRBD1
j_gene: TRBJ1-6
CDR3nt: TGTGCCAGTAGTTCGGGACAGCGAAATAATTCACCCCTCCACTTT
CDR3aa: CASSSGQRNNSPLHF

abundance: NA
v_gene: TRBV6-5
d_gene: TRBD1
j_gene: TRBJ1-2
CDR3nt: TGTGCCAGCAGTTTCACAGGGGGCTCTGGCTACACCTTC
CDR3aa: CASSFTGGSGYTF

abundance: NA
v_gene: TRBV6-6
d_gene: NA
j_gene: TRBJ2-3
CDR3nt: TGTGCCAGCTATAGAGGCACAGATACGCAGTATTTT
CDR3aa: CASYRGTDTQYF

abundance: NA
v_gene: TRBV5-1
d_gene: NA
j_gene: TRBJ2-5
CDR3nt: TGCGCCAGCCATTCGCAGTACCAAGAGACCCAGTACTTC
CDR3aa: CASHSQYQETQYF

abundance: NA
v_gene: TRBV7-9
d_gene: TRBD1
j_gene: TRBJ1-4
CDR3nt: TGTGCCAGCAGCGTAGACAGGGGTAATGAAAAACTGTTTTTT
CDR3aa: CASSVDRGNEKLFF

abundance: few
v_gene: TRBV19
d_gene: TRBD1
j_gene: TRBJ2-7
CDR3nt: TGTGCCAGTAGTATAGATCTGGGGACAGGGGCCAAGGGGGAGCAGTACTTC
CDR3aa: CASSIDLGTGAKGEQYF

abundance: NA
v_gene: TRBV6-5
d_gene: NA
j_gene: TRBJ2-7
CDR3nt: TGTGCCAGCAGTTACTTGCAGGGTATAGCCTACGAGCAGTACTTC
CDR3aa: CASSYLQGIAYEQYF

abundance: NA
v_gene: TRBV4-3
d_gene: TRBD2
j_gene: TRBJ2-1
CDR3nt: TGCGCCAGCAGCTTAGGGCCAGCGGGGGGGCCGGAGGATGAGCAGTTCTTC
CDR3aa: CASSLGPAGGPEDEQFF

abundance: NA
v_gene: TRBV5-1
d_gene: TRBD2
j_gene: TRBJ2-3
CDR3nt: TGCGCCAGCAGCTTGAGGGGGACTAGCGGGGGAGGAGGCACAGATACGCAGTATTTT
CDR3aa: CASSLRGTSGGGGTDTQYF

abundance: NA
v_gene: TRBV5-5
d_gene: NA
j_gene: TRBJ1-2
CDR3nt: TGTGCCAGCAGCTTGGACGAGGGCTACACCTTC
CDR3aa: CASSLDEGYTF

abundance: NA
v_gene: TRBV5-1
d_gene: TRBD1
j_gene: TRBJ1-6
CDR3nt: TGCGCCAGCAGCTTGGAGACAGGGGTATCACCCCTCCACTTT
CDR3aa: CASSLETGVSPLHF

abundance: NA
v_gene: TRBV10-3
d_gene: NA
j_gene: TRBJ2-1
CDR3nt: TGTGCCATCAGTGGAACAGCGGCCGATGAGCAGTTCTTC
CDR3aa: CAISGTAADEQFF

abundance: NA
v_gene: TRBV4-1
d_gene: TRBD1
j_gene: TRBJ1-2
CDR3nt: TGCGCCAGCAGCCAAGCCCTCTTACCGGGACAGGAGGTTTATGGCTACACCTTC
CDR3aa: CASSQALLPGQEVYGYTF

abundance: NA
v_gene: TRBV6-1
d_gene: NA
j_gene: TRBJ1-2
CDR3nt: TGTGCCAGCAGTGCCGGCTATGGCTACACCTTC
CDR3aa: CASSAGYGYTF

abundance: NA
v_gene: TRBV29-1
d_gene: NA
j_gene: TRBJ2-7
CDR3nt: TGCAGCGGTACGGAGGGCTACGAGCAGTACTTC
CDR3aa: CSGTEGYEQYF

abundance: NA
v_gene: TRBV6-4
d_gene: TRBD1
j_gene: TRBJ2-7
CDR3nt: TGTGCCAGCACTCGACAGGGCCCCTACGAGCAGTACTTC
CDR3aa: CASTRQGPYEQYF

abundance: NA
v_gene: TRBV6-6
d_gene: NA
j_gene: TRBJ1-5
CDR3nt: TGTGCCAGCAGCCTCGGGTGGGGAGGCCAGCCCCAGCATTTT
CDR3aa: CASSLGWGGQPQHF

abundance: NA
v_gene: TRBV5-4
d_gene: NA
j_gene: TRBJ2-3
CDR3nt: TGTGCCAGCAGCTTGACGTGGGGGGATACAGATACGCAGTATTTT
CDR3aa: CASSLTWGDTDTQYF

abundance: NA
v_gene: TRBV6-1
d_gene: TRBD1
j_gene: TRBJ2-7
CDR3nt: TGTGCCAGCAGTGAATGGACAGGGGGCGCCTACGAGCAGTACTTC
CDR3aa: CASSEWTGGAYEQYF

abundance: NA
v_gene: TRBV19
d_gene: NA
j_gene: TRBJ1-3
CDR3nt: TGTGCCAGATTTCGGGGGACGGGAAACACCATATATTTT
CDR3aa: CARFRGTGNTIYF

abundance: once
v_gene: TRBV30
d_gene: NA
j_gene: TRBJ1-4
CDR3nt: TGTGCCTGGAGTGCCCTGCCCGAGGGCATTACAACTAATGAAAAACTGTTTTTT
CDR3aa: CAWSALPEGITTNEKLFF

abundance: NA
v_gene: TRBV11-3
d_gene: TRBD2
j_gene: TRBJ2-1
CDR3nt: TGTGCCAGCAGCCCGAGCGGGGGGGCTATGAATGAGCAGTTCTTC
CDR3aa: CASSPSGGAMNEQFF

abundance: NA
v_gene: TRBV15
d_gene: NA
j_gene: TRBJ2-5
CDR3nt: TGTGCCACCAGCAGAGCGACAGGCGGGCAAGAGACCCAGTACTTC
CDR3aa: CATSRATGGQETQYF

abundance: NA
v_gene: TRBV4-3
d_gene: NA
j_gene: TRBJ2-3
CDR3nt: TGCGCCAGCAGCCAAGGAAAGGGGGGGGTCACAGATACGCAGTATTTT
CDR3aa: CASSQGKGGVTDTQYF

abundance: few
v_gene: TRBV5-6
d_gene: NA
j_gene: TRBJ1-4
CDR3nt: TGTGCCAGCAGCGTGGGGCCCGGAGGTGAAAAACTGTTTTTT
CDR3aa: CASSVGPGGEKLFF

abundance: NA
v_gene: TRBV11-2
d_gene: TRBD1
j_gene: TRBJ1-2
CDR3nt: TGTGCCAGCACCACAGGGGCGAGTGGCTACACCTTC
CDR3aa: CASTTGASGYTF

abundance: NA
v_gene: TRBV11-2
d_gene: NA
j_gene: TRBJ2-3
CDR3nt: TGTGCCAGCAGCCTCTCGGGGTTGGGGATCCCAGATACGCAGTATTTT
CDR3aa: CASSLSGLGIPDTQYF

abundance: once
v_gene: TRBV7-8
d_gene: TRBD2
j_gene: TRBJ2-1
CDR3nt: TGTGCCAGCAGCTTAGCAGCGGGGTTAAGCAATGAGCAGTTCTTC
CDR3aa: CASSLAAGLSNEQFF

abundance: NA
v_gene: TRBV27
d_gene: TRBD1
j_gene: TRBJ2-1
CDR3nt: TGTGCCAGCAGCAGGGGGCTCTACAATGAGCAGTTCTTC
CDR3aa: CASSRGLYNEQFF

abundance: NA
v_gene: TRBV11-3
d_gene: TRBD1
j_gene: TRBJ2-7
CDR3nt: TGTGCCAGCAGCTTGCGTGGGACAGGGGGCTACGAGCAGTACTTC
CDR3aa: CASSLRGTGGYEQYF

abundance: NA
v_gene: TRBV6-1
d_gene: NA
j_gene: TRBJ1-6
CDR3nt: TGTGCCAGCAGTCCACGGGACTGGGACTTGTCACCCCTCCACTTT
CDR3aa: CASSPRDWDLSPLHF

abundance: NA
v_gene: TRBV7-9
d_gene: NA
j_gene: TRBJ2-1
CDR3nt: TGTGCCAGCAGCTTTGCGGGTGAGCAGTTCTTC
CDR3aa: CASSFAGEQFF

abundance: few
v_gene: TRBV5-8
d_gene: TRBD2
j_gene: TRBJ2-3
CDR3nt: TGTGCCAGCAGCTTGAATCTAGCGGGGAGCACAGATACGCAGTATTTT
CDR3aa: CASSLNLAGSTDTQYF

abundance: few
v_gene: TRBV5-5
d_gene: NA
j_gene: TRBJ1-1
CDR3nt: TGTGCCAGCAGCTTGAGGGGCGCGGGGAATACTGAAGCTTTCTTT
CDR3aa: CASSLRGAGNTEAFF

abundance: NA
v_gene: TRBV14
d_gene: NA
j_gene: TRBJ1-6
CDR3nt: TGTGCCAGCAGCTCAAGACAGGAAGTCAATTCACCCCTCCACTTT
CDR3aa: CASSSRQEVNSPLHF